This T cell receptor (beta chain) was sequenced for a study of CD8 T cells in ankylosing spondylitis. Study-level findings and limits: Peripheral blood samples showed relatively rare disease-linked clones, and these clones were CD8+. Blood from ankylosing spondylitis patients appeared to carry a characteristic roughly 8-variant TCR beta motif.

Worth noting for this clonotype: What it recognizes is unknown.

Germline-derived CDR1 and CDR2 are DFQATT and SNEGSKA (reference sequence). The ends were cut back, 5 bases at V and 3 bases at J, with 14 bases in the middle. The CDR3 has 13 amino acids. TCRdb passed the 5' RACE reads through MiXCR, listing each CDR3 protein once. Of roughly 230,000 distinct CDR3 sequences listed, about 18% are singletons. The rearrangement uses TRBV20-1 and TRBJ2-7; TRBD1 or TRBD2 may be the D gene (5 bases each). The clonotype was recovered from a male donor with ankylosing spondylitis or in good health (not recorded which). The material sequenced was blood, either unsorted or a sorted T cell fraction (not recorded which). CDR3 sequence: CSARDRTGYEQYF. CDR3 bases: TGCAGTGCTCGGGACCGGACGGGCTACGAGCAGTACTTC.